This T cell receptor (beta chain) was recovered during a study of T cells in Graves' hyperthyroidism and ophthalmopathy. General study results and limits: Model output signaled ophthalmopathy a median 6.5 months ahead of onset.

Graves' hyperthyroidism was deemed stable given no ophthalmopathy progression within 18 months. Uncontrolled infection, other autoimmune disease, pregnancy or lactation barred patients from enrollment. The junction had 6 bases not matched to a gene; V was cut back by 7 bases and J by 3 bases. The length of the CDR3 is 13 residues. Germline CDR1 is GTSNPN and CDR2 is SVGIG (reference sequence). The CDR3 regions of TCR beta were amplified from RNA transcripts. HTBI primers were used for first-round RT-PCR of the TCR CDR3. TCRdb redid the calling of the multiplex PCR reads with MiXCR, one entry per CDR3 protein. Among roughly 570,000 distinct CDR3 sequences listed, around a sixth were seen once. Concerning this clonotype itself: The antigen is undetermined.

The receptor comes from a woman aged 25 to 39 with Graves' hyperthyroidism. The sequenced material came from blood. This chain links TRBV30 with TRBJ2-7, with TRBD1 matching over 10 bases. DNA for the CDR3: TGTGCCTCCGGGACAGGGGTTTTCTACGAGCAGTACTTC. It translates to CASGTGVFYEQYF.